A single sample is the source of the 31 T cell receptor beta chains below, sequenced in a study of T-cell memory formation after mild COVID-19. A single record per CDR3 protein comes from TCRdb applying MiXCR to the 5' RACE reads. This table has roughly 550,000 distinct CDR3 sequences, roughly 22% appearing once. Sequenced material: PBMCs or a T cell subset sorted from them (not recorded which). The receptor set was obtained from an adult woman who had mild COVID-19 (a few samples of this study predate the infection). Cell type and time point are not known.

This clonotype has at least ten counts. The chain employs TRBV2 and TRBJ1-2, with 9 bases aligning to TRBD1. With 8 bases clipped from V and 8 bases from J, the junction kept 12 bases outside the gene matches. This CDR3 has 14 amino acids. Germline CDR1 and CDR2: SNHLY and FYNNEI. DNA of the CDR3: TGTGCCAGCTCACAACCGGAGGGGACAGGGGGCTACACCTTC. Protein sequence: CASSQPEGTGGYTF.

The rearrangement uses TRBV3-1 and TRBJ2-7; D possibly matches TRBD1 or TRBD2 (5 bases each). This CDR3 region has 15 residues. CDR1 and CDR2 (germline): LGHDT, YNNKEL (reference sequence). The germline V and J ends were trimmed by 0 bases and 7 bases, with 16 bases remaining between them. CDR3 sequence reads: CASSQDLTGTGEQYF. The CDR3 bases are TGTGCCAGCAGCCAAGATCTTACCGGGACCGGGGAGCAGTACTTC.

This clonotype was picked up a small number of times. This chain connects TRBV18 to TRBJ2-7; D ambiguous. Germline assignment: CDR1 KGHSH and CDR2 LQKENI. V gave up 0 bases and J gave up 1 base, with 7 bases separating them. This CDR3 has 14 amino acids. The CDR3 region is CASSPPTRSYEQYF. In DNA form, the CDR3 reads TGTGCCAGCTCACCACCTACCCGATCCTACGAGCAGTACTTC.

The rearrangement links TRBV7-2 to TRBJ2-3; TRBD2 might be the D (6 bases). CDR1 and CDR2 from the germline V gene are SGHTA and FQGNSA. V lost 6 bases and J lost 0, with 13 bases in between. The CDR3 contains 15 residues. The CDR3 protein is CASSRGDFSTDTQYF. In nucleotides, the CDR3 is TGTGCCAGCAGTCGAGGGGACTTCAGCACAGATACGCAGTATTTT.

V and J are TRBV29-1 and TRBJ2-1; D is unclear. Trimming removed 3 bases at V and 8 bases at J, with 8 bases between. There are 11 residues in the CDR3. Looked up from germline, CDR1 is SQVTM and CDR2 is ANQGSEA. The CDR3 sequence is CSVDTAYEQFF. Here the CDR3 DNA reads TGCAGCGTTGATACAGCGTATGAGCAGTTCTTC.

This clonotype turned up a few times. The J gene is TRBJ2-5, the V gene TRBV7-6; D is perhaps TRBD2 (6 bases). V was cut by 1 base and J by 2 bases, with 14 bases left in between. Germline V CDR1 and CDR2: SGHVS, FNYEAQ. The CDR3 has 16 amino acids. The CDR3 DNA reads TGTGCCAGCAGCTTAGGCCGACTAGTGTTACAAGAGACCCAGTACTTC. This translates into CASSLGRLVLQETQYF.

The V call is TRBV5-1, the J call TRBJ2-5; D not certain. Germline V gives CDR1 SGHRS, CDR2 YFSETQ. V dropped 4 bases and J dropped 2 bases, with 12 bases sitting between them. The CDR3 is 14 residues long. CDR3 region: CASSLISPQETQYF. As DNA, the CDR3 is TGCGCCAGCAGCCTCATCTCCCCACAAGAGACCCAGTACTTC.

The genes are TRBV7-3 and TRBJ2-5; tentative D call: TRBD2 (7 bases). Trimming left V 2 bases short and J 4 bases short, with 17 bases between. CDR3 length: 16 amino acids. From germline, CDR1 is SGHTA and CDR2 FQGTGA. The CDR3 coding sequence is TGTGCCAGCAGCTTAGGGGCGGGGGCGACATCAGAGACCCAGTACTTC. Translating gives CASSLGAGATSETQYF.

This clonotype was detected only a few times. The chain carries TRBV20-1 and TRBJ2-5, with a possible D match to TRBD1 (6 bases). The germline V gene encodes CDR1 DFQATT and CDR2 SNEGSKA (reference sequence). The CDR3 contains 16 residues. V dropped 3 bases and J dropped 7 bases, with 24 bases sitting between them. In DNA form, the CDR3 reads TGCAGTGCTAGGAGAGATAGACAGGCGAACATGGGGACCCAGTACTTC. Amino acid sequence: CSARRDRQANMGTQYF.

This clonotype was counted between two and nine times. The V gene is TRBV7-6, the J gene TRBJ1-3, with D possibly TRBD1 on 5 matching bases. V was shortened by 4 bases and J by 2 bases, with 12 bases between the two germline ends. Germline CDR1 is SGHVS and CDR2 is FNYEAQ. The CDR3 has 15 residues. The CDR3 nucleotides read TGTGCCAGCAGCTCAGACAGTGGCCCTGGAAACACCATATATTTT. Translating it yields CASSSDSGPGNTIYF. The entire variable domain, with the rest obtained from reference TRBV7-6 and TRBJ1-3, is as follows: GAGVSQSPRYKVTKRGQDVALRCDPISGHVSLYWYRQALGQGPEFLTYFNYEAQQDKSGLPNDRFSAERPEGSISTLTIQRTEQRDSAMYRCASSSDSGPGNTIYFGEGSWLTVV.

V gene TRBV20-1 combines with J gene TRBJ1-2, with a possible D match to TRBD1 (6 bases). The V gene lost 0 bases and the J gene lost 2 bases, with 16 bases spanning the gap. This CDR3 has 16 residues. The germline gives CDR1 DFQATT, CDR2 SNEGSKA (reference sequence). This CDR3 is CSARDSNEGGNYGYTF. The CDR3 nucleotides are TGCAGTGCTAGAGATAGTAATGAGGGGGGGAACTATGGCTACACCTTC.

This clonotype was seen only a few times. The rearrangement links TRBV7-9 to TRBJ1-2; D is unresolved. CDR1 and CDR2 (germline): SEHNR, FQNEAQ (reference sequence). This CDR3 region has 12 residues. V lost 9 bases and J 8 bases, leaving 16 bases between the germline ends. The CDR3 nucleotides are TGTGCCAGTTTGACATCTCACGGGGGCTACACCTTC. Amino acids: CASLTSHGGYTF.

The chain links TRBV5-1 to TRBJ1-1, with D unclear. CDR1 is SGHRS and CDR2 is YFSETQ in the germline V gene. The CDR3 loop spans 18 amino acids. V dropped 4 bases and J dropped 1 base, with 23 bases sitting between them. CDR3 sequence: CASSILENGRRPNTEAFF. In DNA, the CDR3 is TGCGCCAGCAGCATTCTGGAGAACGGACGGAGGCCGAACACTGAAGCTTTCTTT. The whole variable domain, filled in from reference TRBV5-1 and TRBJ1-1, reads KAGVTQTPRYLIKTRGQQVTLSCSPISGHRSVSWYQQTPGQGLQFLFEYFSETQRNKGNFPGRFSGRQFSNSRSEMNVSTLELGDSALYLCASSILENGRRPNTEAFFGQGTRLTVV.

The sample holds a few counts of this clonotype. DNA of the CDR3: TGTGCCAGCAGTTCCATTTTAGGGCAGGCTCCCTACGAGCAGTACTTC. Amino acids: CASSSILGQAPYEQYF. The genes are TRBV7-9 and TRBJ2-7; unclear D gene. The germline V gene encodes CDR1 SEHNR and CDR2 FQNEAQ (reference sequence). CDR3 length: 16 residues. Trimming cost V 6 bases and J 2 bases, with 20 bases left between them.

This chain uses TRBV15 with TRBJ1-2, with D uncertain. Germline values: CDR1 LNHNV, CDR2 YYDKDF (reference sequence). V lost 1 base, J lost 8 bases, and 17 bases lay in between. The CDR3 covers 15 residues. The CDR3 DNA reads TGTGCCACCAGCAGAGGGGCCGGACCCCCGGAGGGCTACACCTTC. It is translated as CATSRGAGPPEGYTF. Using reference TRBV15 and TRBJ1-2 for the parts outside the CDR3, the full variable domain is DAMVIQNPRYQVTQFGKPVTLSCSQTLNHNVMYWYQQKSSQAPKLLFHYYDKDFNNEADTPDNFQSRRPNTSFCFLDIRSPGLGDTAMYLCATSRGAGPPEGYTFGSGTRLTVV.

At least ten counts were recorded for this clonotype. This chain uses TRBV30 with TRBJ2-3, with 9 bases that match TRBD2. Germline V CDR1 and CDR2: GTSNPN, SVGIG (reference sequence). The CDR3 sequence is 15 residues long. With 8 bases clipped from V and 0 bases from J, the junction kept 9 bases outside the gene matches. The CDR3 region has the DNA TGTGCCGGGCGACTAGCGGCGACTAGCACAGATACGCAGTATTTT. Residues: CAGRLAATSTDTQYF.

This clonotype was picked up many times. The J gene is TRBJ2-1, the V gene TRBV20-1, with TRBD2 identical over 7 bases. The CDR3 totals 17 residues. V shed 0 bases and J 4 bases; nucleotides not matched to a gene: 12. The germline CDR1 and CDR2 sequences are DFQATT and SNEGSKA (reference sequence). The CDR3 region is CSAREASGRSIYNEQFF. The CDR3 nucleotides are TGCAGTGCTAGAGAGGCTAGCGGACGCTCAATATACAATGAGCAGTTCTTC.

The CDR3 DNA is TGCGCCAGCAGCCAGCTTAACGCCGCCCGCACAGATACGCAGTATTTT. It yields the protein CASSQLNAARTDTQYF. The V call is TRBV4-1, the J call TRBJ2-3, with no clear D. The germline gives CDR1 MGHRA, CDR2 YSYEKL. CDR3 length: 16 amino acids. V lost 3 bases and J lost 1, with 14 bases in between.

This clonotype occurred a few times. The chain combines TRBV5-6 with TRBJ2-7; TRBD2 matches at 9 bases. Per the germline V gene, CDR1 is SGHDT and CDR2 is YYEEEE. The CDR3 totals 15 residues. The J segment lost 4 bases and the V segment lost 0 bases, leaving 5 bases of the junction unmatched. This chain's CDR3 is CASSLELAGIYEQYF. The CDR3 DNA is TGTGCCAGCAGCTTGGAGCTAGCGGGGATATACGAGCAGTACTTC.

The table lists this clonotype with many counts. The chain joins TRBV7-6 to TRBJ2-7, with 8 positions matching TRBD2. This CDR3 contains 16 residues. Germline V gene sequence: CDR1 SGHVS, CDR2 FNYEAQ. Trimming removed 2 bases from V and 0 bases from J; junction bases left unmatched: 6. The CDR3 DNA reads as TGTGCCAGCAGCTTATATCAGCGGGGGAACTCCTACGAGCAGTACTTC. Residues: CASSLYQRGNSYEQYF.

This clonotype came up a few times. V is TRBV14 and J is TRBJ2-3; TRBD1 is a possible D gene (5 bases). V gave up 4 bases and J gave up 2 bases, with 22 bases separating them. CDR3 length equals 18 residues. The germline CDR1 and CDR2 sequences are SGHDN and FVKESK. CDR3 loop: CASSLQSPFLGDTDTQYF. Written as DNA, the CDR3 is TGTGCCAGCAGCCTACAAAGCCCTTTTCTAGGGGACACAGATACGCAGTATTTT.

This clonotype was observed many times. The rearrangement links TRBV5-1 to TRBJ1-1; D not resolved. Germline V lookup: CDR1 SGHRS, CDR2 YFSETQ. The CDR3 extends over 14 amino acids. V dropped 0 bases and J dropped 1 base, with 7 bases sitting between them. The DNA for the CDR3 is TGCGCCAGCAGCTTGGACGGGAAGAACACTGAAGCTTTCTTT. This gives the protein CASSLDGKNTEAFF.

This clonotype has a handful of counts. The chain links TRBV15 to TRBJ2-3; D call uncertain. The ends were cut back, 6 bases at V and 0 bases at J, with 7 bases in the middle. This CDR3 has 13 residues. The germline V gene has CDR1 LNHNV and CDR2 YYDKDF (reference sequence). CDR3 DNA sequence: TGTGCCACCAGACCTATGAGCACAGATACGCAGTATTTT. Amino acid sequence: CATRPMSTDTQYF. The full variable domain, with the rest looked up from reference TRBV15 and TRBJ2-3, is DAMVIQNPRYQVTQFGKPVTLSCSQTLNHNVMYWYQQKSSQAPKLLFHYYDKDFNNEADTPDNFQSRRPNTSFCFLDIRSPGLGDTAMYLCATRPMSTDTQYFGPGTRLTVL.

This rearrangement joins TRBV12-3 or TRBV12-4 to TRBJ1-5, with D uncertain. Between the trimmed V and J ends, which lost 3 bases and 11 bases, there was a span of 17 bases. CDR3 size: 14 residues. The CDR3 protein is CASSFSDGRYSQHF. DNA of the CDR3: TGTGCCAGCAGTTTTTCAGACGGCCGGTATTCCCAGCATTTT.

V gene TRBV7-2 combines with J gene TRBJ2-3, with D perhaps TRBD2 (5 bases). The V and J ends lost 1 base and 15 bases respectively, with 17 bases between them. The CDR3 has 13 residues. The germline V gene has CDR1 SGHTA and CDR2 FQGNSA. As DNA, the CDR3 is TGTGCCAGCAGCTTAGGTTACTACGGGATCTTTTATTTT. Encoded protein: CASSLGYYGIFYF.

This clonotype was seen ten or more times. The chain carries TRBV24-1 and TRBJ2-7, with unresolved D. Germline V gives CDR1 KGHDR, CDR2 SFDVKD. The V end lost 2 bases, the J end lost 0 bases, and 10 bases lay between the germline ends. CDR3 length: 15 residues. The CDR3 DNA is TGTGCCACCAGTGATTCCCAGACCAACTCCTACGAGCAGTACTTC. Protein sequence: CATSDSQTNSYEQYF.

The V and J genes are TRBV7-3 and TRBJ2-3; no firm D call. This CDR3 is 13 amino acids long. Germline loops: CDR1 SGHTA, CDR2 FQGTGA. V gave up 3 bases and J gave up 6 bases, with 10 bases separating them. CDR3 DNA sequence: TGTGCCAGCAGCTTTGGCGTGACGGATACGCAGTATTTT. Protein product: CASSFGVTDTQYF.

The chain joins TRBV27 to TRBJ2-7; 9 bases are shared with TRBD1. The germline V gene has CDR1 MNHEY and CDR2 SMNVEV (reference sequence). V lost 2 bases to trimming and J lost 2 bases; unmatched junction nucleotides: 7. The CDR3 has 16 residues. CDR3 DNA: TGTGCCAGCAGTTTACTCGGGACAGGGCCCCCCTACGAGCAGTACTTC. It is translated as CASSLLGTGPPYEQYF.

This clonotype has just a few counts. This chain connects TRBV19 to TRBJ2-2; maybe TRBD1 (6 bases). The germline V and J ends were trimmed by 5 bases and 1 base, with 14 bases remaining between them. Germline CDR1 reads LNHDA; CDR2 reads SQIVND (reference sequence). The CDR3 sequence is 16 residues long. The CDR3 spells CASSPLGGKNTGELFF. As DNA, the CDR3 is TGTGCCAGTAGTCCGTTAGGGGGTAAGAACACCGGGGAGCTGTTTTTT.

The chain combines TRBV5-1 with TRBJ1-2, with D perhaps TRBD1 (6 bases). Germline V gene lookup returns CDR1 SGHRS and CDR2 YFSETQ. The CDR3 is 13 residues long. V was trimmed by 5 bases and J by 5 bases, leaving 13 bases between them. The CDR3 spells CASRPDSQYGYTF. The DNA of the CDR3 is TGCGCCAGCAGACCGGACAGTCAGTATGGCTACACCTTC.

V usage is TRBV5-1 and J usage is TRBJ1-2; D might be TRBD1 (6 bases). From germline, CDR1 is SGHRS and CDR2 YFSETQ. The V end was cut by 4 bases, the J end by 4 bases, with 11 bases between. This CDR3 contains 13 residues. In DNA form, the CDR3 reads TGCGCCAGCAGCCAACAGGGCTTCTATGGCTACACCTTC. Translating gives CASSQQGFYGYTF.